This T cell receptor beta chain was observed in a study of graft-versus-host responses after intestinal transplantation. Study background: The study gave all recipients anti-thymocyte globulin induction, then tacrolimus and steroids for about three years. Study-level results: Investigators detected GvH clones in recipient marrow, with some emerging earlier in ileum or blood.

Trimming took 1 base from V and 2 from J; bases not matched to a gene: 8. CDR1 LNHDA and CDR2 SQIVND come from the germline V gene (reference sequence). This CDR3 is 17 amino acids long. Comment on this clone: Its antigen is unidentified.

The protocol was immunoSEQ multiplex PCR, while the TCRdb copy is restricted to in-frame clones and leaves out a portion. Here the sample spans fewer than 95,000 clones, 92% being singletons. The source material was unstimulated CD8+ T cells sorted from spleen or lymph node cells, sampled before transplant. The gene calls are TRBV19 and TRBJ1-5; 7 nucleotides align to TRBD1. The source is a human donor who was the organ donor for an intestinal transplant. The CDR3 region is CASSIGQGVFGNQPQHF. CDR3 in DNA: TGTGCCAGTAGTATAGGGCAGGGGGTTTTTGGCAATCAGCCCCAGCATTTT.